These T cell receptor beta chains were read from a single sample in a study of shared clonotypes between healthy human individuals. Sequencing used immunoSEQ multiplex PCR; TCRdb keeps in-frame clones, though not all of them. This sample has about 750,000 clones; 90% to 95% occur once, and the top ten carry around 24%. Input material: naive CD8+ T cells sorted from blood. The receptor source for this set is a man in his thirties or forties in good health. Each CDR3 is given with its conserved first and last residue. Fields, in order: D gene, clone size, J gene, V gene, CDR3 DNA, CDR3 protein. The D gene is left open where the match is weak. Clone size is shown for a subset of rows, as once, few, many or a class of expanded clone.

>.|once|TRBJ1-5|TRBV6-5
TGTGCCAGCAGTTACCAGGGACACAATCAGCCCCAGCATTTT
CASSYQGHNQPQHF
>TRBD2|.|TRBJ2-2|TRBV7-9
TGTGCCAGCAGCGGGGGCCTAGCGGGAGAAACCGGGGAGCTGTTTTTT
CASSGGLAGETGELFF
>.|.|TRBJ1-2|TRBV27
TGTGCCAGCAGTCCGGGGGGAGGGGGCTATGGCTACACCTTC
CASSPGGGGYGYTF
>.|.|TRBJ2-7|TRBV19
TGTGCCAGTAGTATTAGTTGGGGGCCTCGCGAGCAGTACTTC
CASSISWGPREQYF
>TRBD2|.|TRBJ2-7|TRBV14
TGTGCCAGCAGCCAAGAGGGGACTATTCTCCACGAGCAGTACTTC
CASSQEGTILHEQYF
>.|.|TRBJ2-7|TRBV11-2
TGTGCCAGCAGCCCCCCAAGTGACGAGCAGTACTTC
CASSPPSDEQYF
>TRBD1|once|TRBJ1-2|TRBV9
TGTGCCAGCAGCGTAGGTCAGGACAGGGGCTATGGCTACACCTTC
CASSVGQDRGYGYTF
>.|.|TRBJ2-2|TRBV27
TGTGCCAGCAGCGGGACGGCTTCCGGGGAGCTGTTTTTT
CASSGTASGELFF
>TRBD1|.|TRBJ2-3|TRBV25-1
TGTGCCAGCAGTGACCTAAGGACAGGGGCCACAGATACGCAGTATTTT
CASSDLRTGATDTQYF
>.|.|TRBJ2-7|TRBV19
TGTGCCAGTAGTATGGGCGACCCTGGCGAGCAGTACTTC
CASSMGDPGEQYF
>.|.|TRBJ1-1|TRBV9
TGTGCCAGCAGCGTTTCGTTGGACACTGAAGCTTTCTTT
CASSVSLDTEAFF
>.|.|TRBJ1-5|TRBV27
TGTGCCAGCAGTTCATGGAGCAATCAGCCCCAGCATTTT
CASSSWSNQPQHF
>.|.|TRBJ2-3|TRBV7-3
TGTGCCAGCAGCTTATGGGAGGGGGGCACAGATACGCAGTATTTT
CASSLWEGGTDTQYF
>TRBD1|.|TRBJ2-5|TRBV29-1
TGCAGCGTTGAAACTGTGGACAGGGAGGAGACCCAGTACTTC
CSVETVDREETQYF
>.|.|TRBJ1-5|TRBV30
TGTGCCTGGAGAGTCGGATCGATGGGGCTAAATCAGCCCCAGCATTTT
CAWRVGSMGLNQPQHF
>.|once|TRBJ1-1|TRBV29-1
TGCAGCGTTCTGGTGGAATTCACTGAAGCTTTCTTT
CSVLVEFTEAFF
>.|.|TRBJ2-7|TRBV27
TGTGCCAGCAGTTTAACAGCGGGACACTACGAGCAGTACTTC
CASSLTAGHYEQYF
>.|.|TRBJ2-1|TRBV7-8
TGTGCCAGCAGCTTAGACCCTAACGATGAGCAGTTCTTC
CASSLDPNDEQFF
>.|.|TRBJ2-1|TRBV7-6
TGTGCCAGCAGCTTAACCAATGAGCAGTTCTTC
CASSLTNEQFF
>TRBD1|.|TRBJ2-7|TRBV7-9
TGTGCCAGCAGCTCCGAACAGGGGACCTACGAGCAGTACTTC
CASSSEQGTYEQYF
>TRBD2|.|TRBJ2-4|TRBV30
TGTGCCTGGAGTGTAGGGACTAGCGGGAGGAACATTCAGTACTTC
CAWSVGTSGRNIQYF
>TRBD2|once|TRBJ2-1|TRBV29-1
TGCAGCGTTGAAGAGGCTAGCGGGAGGGTGGATGAGCAGTTCTTC
CSVEEASGRVDEQFF
>TRBD1|.|TRBJ2-5|TRBV4-1
TGCGCCAGCAGCCCACTTCGACAGGGTATAGAGACCCAGTACTTC
CASSPLRQGIETQYF
>.|.|TRBJ2-7|TRBV27
TGTGCCAGCAGTTCCAGTTTCGGCCGGGGCTACGAGCAGTACTTC
CASSSSFGRGYEQYF
>TRBD1|.|TRBJ2-1|TRBV19
TGTGCCAGTAGTCCCCACCCTGGACAGGGGCCCTACAATGAGCAGTTCTTC
CASSPHPGQGPYNEQFF
>TRBD1|few|TRBJ1-5|TRBV28
TGTGCCAGCAGAATTACAGGGGTTAGCAATCAGCCCCAGCATTTT
CASRITGVSNQPQHF
>TRBD1|.|TRBJ2-3|TRBV10-3
TGTGCCATCAGCGGCAGGGGGCTTTCTGATACGCAGTATTTT
CAISGRGLSDTQYF
>TRBD1|.|TRBJ2-1|TRBV15
TGTGCCACCAGTTTGGACAGGGGAAATTCGTATGAGCAGTTCTTC
CATSLDRGNSYEQFF
>TRBD2|.|TRBJ2-1|TRBV6-6
TGTGCCAGCAGACTTGGACTAGCGGAGAATTACAATGAGCAGTTCTTC
CASRLGLAENYNEQFF
>TRBD2|.|TRBJ2-5|TRBV9
TGTGCCAGCAGCGTTGCGGGAGCGGGAGAGACCCAGTACTTC
CASSVAGAGETQYF
>TRBD2|.|TRBJ2-1|TRBV2
TGTGCCAGCATCCCCGGGGGGGGAGAAGATGAGCAGTTCTTC
CASIPGGGEDEQFF
>.|.|TRBJ1-5|TRBV15
TGTGCCACCAGCAGAGATCGTGGCAGTAATCAGCCCCAGCATTTT
CATSRDRGSNQPQHF
>.|once|TRBJ1-5|TRBV27
TGTGCCAGCGCCTTGGATAGCAATCAGCCCCAGCATTTT
CASALDSNQPQHF
>TRBD1|.|TRBJ2-5|TRBV10-1
TGCGCCAGCAGTAACAGGGGGCAAGAGACCCAGTACTTC
CASSNRGQETQYF
>.|.|TRBJ2-7|TRBV5-6
TGTGCCAGCAGCTCGGACTATACCCCCTCCTACGAGCAGTACTTC
CASSSDYTPSYEQYF
>.|.|TRBJ1-1|TRBV5-1
TGCGCCAGCCGGGGGGACGGACCCGGGGCTTTCTTT
CASRGDGPGAFF
>.|.|TRBJ1-1|TRBV9
TGTGCCAGCAGCGTAGCTTCCGGAGCGGAGAACACTGAAGCTTTCTTT
CASSVASGAENTEAFF
>.|.|TRBJ2-5|TRBV7-9
TGTGCCAGCAGCTTAGCGAGGACGGCTCAAGAGACCCAGTACTTC
CASSLARTAQETQYF
>.|.|TRBJ2-7|TRBV6-5
TGTGCCAGCAGTTACGAGGGGAACTCCTACGAGCAGTACTTC
CASSYEGNSYEQYF
>TRBD2|.|TRBJ2-2|TRBV27
TGTGCCACCCAGCTAGCGGAGAACACCGGGGAGCTGTTTTTT
CATQLAENTGELFF
>.|.|TRBJ1-1|TRBV19
TGTGCCAGTACCCTGGGAGGGGTGAACACTGAAGCTTTCTTT
CASTLGGVNTEAFF
>TRBD2|.|TRBJ2-7|TRBV7-9
TGTGCCAGCAGCTCAAGACCGGGACTAGCGGGATCCATCTACGAGCAGTACTTC
CASSSRPGLAGSIYEQYF
>TRBD2|.|TRBJ2-1|TRBV2
TGTGCCAGCATGATGCGACTAGCGGGAGGGGGGAATGAGCAGTTCTTC
CASMMRLAGGGNEQFF
>.|.|TRBJ2-3|TRBV2
TGTGCCAGCAGTGAAGCGCAAAGGGGGAGCACAGATACGCAGTATTTT
CASSEAQRGSTDTQYF
>TRBD2|.|TRBJ2-7|TRBV28
TGTGCCAGCCTGGGACTAGTAGGATACGAGCAGTACTTC
CASLGLVGYEQYF
>TRBD2|.|TRBJ2-5|TRBV7-9
TGTGCCAGCAGCTTAACCAGCGGGAGAGCGGAGACCCAGTACTTC
CASSLTSGRAETQYF